The sequence of this T cell receptor (beta chain) was determined in a study of graft-versus-host responses after intestinal transplantation. General study results and limits: Detected in recipient marrow were GvH clones, some of which were first observed in ileum or blood.

Germline values: CDR1 SQVTM, CDR2 ANQGSEA. The CDR3 is 12 residues long. Of note for this clone: What it binds is not known.

Clones were sequenced by immunoSEQ multiplex PCR, and TCRdb holds only the in-frame ones, with some missing. The top ten clones hold about 0.29% of a sample with about 96,000 clones, 92% of them seen once. This clonotype was obtained from a human donor who received an intestinal transplant. The chain combines TRBV29-1 with TRBJ1-3, with no clear D. Source: unstimulated CD4+ T cells sorted from spleen or lymph node cells, taken before intestinal transplant. Here the CDR3 reads CGAAISGNTIYF. The DNA of the CDR3 is TGCGGTGCAGCCATCTCTGGAAACACCATATATTTT. Variable domain in full (rest from reference TRBV29-1 and TRBJ1-3): SAVISQKPSRDICQRGTSLTIQCQVDSQVTMMFWYRQQPGQSLTLIATANQGSEATYESGFVIDKFPISRPNLTFSTLTVSNMSPEDSSIYLCGAAISGNTIYFGEGSWLTVV.